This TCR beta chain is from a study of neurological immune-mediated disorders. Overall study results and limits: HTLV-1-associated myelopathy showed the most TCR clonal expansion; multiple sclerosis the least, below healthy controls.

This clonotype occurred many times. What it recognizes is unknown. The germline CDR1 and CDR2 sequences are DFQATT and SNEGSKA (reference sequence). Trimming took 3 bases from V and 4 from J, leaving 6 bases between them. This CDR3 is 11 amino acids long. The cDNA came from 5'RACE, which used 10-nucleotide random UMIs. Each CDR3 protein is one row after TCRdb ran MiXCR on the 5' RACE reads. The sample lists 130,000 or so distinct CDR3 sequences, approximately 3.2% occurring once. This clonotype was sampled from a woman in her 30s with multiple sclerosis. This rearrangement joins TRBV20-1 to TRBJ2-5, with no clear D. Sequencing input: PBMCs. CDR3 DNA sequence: TGCAGTGCTAGGACCGTAGAGACCCAGTACTTC. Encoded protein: CSARTVETQYF.